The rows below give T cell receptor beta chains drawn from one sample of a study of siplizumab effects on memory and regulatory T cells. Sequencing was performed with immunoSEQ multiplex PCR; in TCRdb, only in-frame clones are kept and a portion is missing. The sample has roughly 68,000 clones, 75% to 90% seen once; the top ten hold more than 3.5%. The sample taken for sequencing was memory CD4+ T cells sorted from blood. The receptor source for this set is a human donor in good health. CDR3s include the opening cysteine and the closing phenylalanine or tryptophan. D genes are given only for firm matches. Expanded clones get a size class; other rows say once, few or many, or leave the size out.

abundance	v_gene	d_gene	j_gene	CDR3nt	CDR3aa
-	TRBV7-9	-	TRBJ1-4	TGTGCCAGCAGCTCCGGGACAATTGAAAAACTGTTTTTT	CASSSGTIEKLFF
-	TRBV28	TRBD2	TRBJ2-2	TGTGCCAGCGCCACTAGCGGCAACACCGGGGAGCTGTTTTTT	CASATSGNTGELFF
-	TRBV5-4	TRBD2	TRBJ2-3	TGTGCCAGCAGCCAACAGCGGGAGCGGCTCACAGATACGCAGTATTTT	CASSQQRERLTDTQYF
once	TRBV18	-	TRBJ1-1	TGTGCCAGCTCACCAGGCGAGGGTTTGAACACTGAAGCTTTCTTT	CASSPGEGLNTEAFF
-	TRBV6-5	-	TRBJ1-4	TGTGCCAGCAGCCTGGATTCAGGGTTGGGAGAAAAACTGTTTTTT	CASSLDSGLGEKLFF
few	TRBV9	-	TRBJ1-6	TGTGCCAGCAGCCCACAGACAAATTCACCCCTCCACTTT	CASSPQTNSPLHF
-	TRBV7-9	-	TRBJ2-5	TGTGCCAGCAGCCCGCCCCCCCCTCTCCCGGAGACCCAGTACTTC	CASSPPPPLPETQYF
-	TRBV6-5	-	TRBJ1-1	TGTGCCAGCAGTTACTCGAGAACTGGAGACACTGAAGCTTTCTTT	CASSYSRTGDTEAFF
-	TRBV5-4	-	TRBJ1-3	TGTGCCAGCAGCCACAAGAGCTCTGGAAACACCATATATTTT	CASSHKSSGNTIYF
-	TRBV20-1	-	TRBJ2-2	TGCAGTGCTGCGAACACCGGGGAGCTGTTTTTT	CSAANTGELFF
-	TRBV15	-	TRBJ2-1	TGTGCCACCAGCACCCCCTGGGCGGGGCACAATGAGCAGTTCTTC	CATSTPWAGHNEQFF
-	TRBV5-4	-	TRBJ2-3	TGTGCCAGCAGCTTGGGATCTCTAGGGGATACGCAGTATTTT	CASSLGSLGDTQYF
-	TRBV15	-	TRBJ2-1	TGTGCCACCAGCAGGGCTAGAGATTCCTACAATGAGCAGTTCTTC	CATSRARDSYNEQFF
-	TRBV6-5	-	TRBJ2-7	TGTGCCAGCAGCTCCGGGCCGTACGAGCAGTACTTC	CASSSGPYEQYF
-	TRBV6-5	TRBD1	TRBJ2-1	TGTGCCAGCAATCAACAGGGGGCCTACAATGAGCAGTTCTTC	CASNQQGAYNEQFF
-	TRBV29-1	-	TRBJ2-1	TGCAGCGCTTATCGGGGCAATGAGCAGTTCTTC	CSAYRGNEQFF
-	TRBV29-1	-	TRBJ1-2	TGCAGCGTGGCCCAGAGTAATTATGGCTACACCTTC	CSVAQSNYGYTF
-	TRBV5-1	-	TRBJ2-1	TGCGCCAGCAGCTTGGAGCAGACCTACAATGAGCAGTTCTTC	CASSLEQTYNEQFF
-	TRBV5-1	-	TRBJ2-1	TGCGCCAGCAGCCCGGGGCCGGAAGGCTACAATGAGCAGTTCTTC	CASSPGPEGYNEQFF
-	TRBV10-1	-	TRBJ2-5	TGCGCCAGCAGTGGACAGTACCAAGAGACCCAGTACTTC	CASSGQYQETQYF
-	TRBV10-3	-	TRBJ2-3	TGTGCCATCAGTGAGTCGTTGGGAGGAGGCGATACGCAGTATTTT	CAISESLGGGDTQYF
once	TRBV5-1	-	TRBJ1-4	TGCGCCAGCAGCCCCAACACAGTCGAAGAAAAACTGTTTTTT	CASSPNTVEEKLFF
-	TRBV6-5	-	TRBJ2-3	TGTGCCAGCATCGACAAGTACACAGATACGCAGTATTTT	CASIDKYTDTQYF
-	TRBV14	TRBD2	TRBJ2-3	TGTGCCAGCAGCCCAGCGGGGAAAAGCACAGATACGCAGTATTTT	CASSPAGKSTDTQYF
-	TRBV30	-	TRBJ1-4	TGTGCCTGGAGTGTACGAGGGGCTCTTAATGAAAAACTGTTTTTT	CAWSVRGALNEKLFF
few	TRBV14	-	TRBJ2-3	TGTGCCAGCAGCCAAGTAAAATCCCTTATCCAGGCTAGCACAGATACGCAGTATTTT	CASSQVKSLIQASTDTQYF
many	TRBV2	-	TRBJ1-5	TGTGCCAGCAGTGGGGACCGGAGATGGCCCCAGCATTTT	CASSGDRRWPQHF
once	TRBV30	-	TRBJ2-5	TGTGCCTGGAGTGGATGGAGGGAGACCCAGTACTTC	CAWSGWRETQYF
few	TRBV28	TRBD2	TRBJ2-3	TGTGCCAGCAGTTTAGCGGGTAGCGGGGGGGCCAATACGCAGTATTTT	CASSLAGSGGANTQYF
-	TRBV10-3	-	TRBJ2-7	TGTGCCATCAGTGGAGGAGGGAGCTACGAGCAGTACTTC	CAISGGGSYEQYF
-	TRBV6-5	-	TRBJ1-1	TGTGCCAGCAGTAACACGGGGGCCCGGGGAGCTTTCTTT	CASSNTGARGAFF
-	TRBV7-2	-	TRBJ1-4	TGTGCCAGCAGCTTAGGCCTTGGGGGTGAAAAACTGTTTTTT	CASSLGLGGEKLFF
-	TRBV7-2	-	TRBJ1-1	TGTGCCAGCAGCTTAGCGGATCGTCGGCTGACTGAAGCTTTCTTT	CASSLADRRLTEAFF
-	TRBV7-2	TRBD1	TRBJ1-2	TGTGCCAGCAATAGACAGGGGGCTGCCTATGGCTACACCTTC	CASNRQGAAYGYTF
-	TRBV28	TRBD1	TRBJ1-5	TGTGCCAGCAGAACACAGGGGGCTGGCAATCAGCCCCAGCATTTT	CASRTQGAGNQPQHF
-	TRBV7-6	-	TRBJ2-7	TGTGCCAGCAGCGCACAGGACTCGCACTCCTACGAGCAGTACTTC	CASSAQDSHSYEQYF
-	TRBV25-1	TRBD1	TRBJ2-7	TGTGCCAGCAGTGAAGCCAGGACAGGGATCTACGAGCAGTACTTC	CASSEARTGIYEQYF
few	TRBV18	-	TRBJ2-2	TGTGCCAGCTCACCACCCGAGCGCGGGACGAACACCGGGGAGCTGTTTTTT	CASSPPERGTNTGELFF
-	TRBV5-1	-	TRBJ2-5	TGCGCCAGCAGCTTGAGGGGGTCAGAGACCCAGTACTTC	CASSLRGSETQYF
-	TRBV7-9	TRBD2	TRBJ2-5	TGTGCCAGCAGCTCCCGGACTAGCGGGAGGGCGCTGGAGACCCAGTACTTC	CASSSRTSGRALETQYF
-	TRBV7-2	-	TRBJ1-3	TGTGCCAGCAGCGCTAGTCGCTTGAGGGACAAAGGAAACACCATATATTTT	CASSASRLRDKGNTIYF
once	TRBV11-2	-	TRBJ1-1	TGTGCCAGCAGCTTAGACCGCGTCAGAGCTTTCTTT	CASSLDRVRAFF
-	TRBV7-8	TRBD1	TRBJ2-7	TGTGCCAGCAGCTTAGGTGGGACAGGGTACGAGCAGTACTTC	CASSLGGTGYEQYF
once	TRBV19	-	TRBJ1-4	TGTGCCAGTACCCGAGGGGTGGGTGGTGAAAAACTGTTTTTT	CASTRGVGGEKLFF
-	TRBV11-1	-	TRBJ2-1	TGTGCCAGCAGCTTACACAGGAGCTCCTACAATGAGCAGTTCTTC	CASSLHRSSYNEQFF
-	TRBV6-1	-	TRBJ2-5	TGTGCCAGCAGTGAGCTCAAAGGGGGGATCGGAGAGACCCAGTACTTC	CASSELKGGIGETQYF
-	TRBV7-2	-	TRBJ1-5	TGTGCCAGCAGCTTAGAAGGGAATAGCAATCAGCCCCAGCATTTT	CASSLEGNSNQPQHF
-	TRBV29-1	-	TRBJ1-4	TGCAGCGTTGGCCAGGGTACAGAAAAACTGTTTTTT	CSVGQGTEKLFF
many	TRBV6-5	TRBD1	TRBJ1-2	TGTGCCAGCAGATCACAGGGGAAAGGCTACACCTTC	CASRSQGKGYTF
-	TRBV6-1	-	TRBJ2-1	TGTGCCAGCAGGGACCGGGACCCGCTTGGTGGTGAGCAGTTCTTC	CASRDRDPLGGEQFF
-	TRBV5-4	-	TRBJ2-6	TGTGCCAGCAGCTTGGAGGGGGCTGGGGCCAACGTCCTGACTTTC	CASSLEGAGANVLTF
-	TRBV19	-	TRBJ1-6	TGTGCCAGTAGTATAGGGGGGGGGCTGAATTCACCCCTCCACTTT	CASSIGGGLNSPLHF
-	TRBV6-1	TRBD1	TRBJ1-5	TGTGCCAGCAGCGACAGGGTCGGCAATCAGCCCCAGCATTTT	CASSDRVGNQPQHF
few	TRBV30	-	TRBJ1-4	TGTGCCTGGAGTGTACCCGGGGCTCTAGGTGAAAAACTGTTTTTT	CAWSVPGALGEKLFF